Each of the 31 T cell receptor beta chains below was sequenced from the same sample in a study of early T cells in non-severe SARS-CoV-2 infection. MiXCR, run by TCRdb on the 5' RACE reads, gives a single entry per CDR3 protein. The table records about 68,000 distinct CDR3 sequences, about a tenth of them present only once. Material for sequencing was whole blood. The receptors derive from an adult who was a healthcare worker with PCR-confirmed SARS-CoV-2 infection or an uninfected control (not recorded which).

This clonotype was detected ten times or more. The CDR3 loop is CASSGMNEQFF. Written as DNA, the CDR3 is TGTGCCAGCAGTGGAATGAATGAGCAGTTCTTC. V and J are TRBV28 and TRBJ2-1; no clear D gene. Trimming shortened V by 5 bases and J by 7 bases, and 6 bases separated the two germline ends. CDR1 and CDR2 (germline): MDHEN, SYDVKM. This CDR3 region has 11 residues.

The chain combines TRBV4-3 with TRBJ1-5; perhaps TRBD1 as D (5 bases). There are 13 residues in the CDR3. V dropped 1 base and J dropped 7 bases, with 8 bases sitting between them. Germline lookup yields CDR1 LGHNA and CDR2 YSLEER. In DNA, the CDR3 is TGCGCCAGCAGCCAAGCCTGGGGGCAGCCCCAGCATTTT. It specifies CASSQAWGQPQHF.

This clonotype was picked up a small number of times. The chain couples TRBV3-1 to TRBJ2-3; D unresolved. This CDR3 region has 13 residues. Between the trimmed V and J ends, which lost 4 bases and 7 bases, there was a span of 12 bases. Germline assignment: CDR1 LGHDT and CDR2 YNNKEL (reference sequence). CDR3 nucleotides: TGTGCCAGCAGCCCCTCTCATGGAAATACGCAGTATTTT. Translation gives CASSPSHGNTQYF.

This chain uses TRBV4-3 with TRBJ2-5; no clear D gene. Trimming stripped 2 bases from V and 5 bases from J, with 15 bases between. CDR1 is LGHNA, CDR2 YSLEER, per germline. The CDR3 loop spans 15 amino acids. Here the CDR3 reads CASSQNLGRTETQYF. DNA for the CDR3: TGCGCCAGCAGCCAAAACCTCGGGCGAACGGAGACCCAGTACTTC.

The V gene is TRBV18, the J gene TRBJ2-7; perhaps TRBD1 as D (7 bases). Trimming shortened V by 6 bases and J by 5 bases, and 17 bases separated the two germline ends. Germline CDR1 and CDR2: KGHSH and LQKENI. The CDR3 is 14 residues long. CDR3 protein: CASSARGTDHEQYF. In DNA form, the CDR3 reads TGTGCCAGCTCCGCCAGGGGGACTGACCACGAGCAGTACTTC.

This clonotype was found many times. This chain links TRBV4-1 with TRBJ1-6; 7 bases match TRBD1. Trimming took 4 bases from V and 0 from J; bases not matched to a gene: 3. The CDR3 spans 16 residues. Germline V gene lookup returns CDR1 MGHRA and CDR2 YSYEKL. CDR3 sequence: CASSPRDSSYNSPLHF. In DNA, the CDR3 is TGCGCCAGCAGCCCCCGGGACAGCTCCTATAATTCACCCCTCCACTTT.

This clonotype has only a few counts. The genes are TRBV10-3 and TRBJ1-1; the match to TRBD1 covers 10 bases. There are 13 residues in the CDR3. The V gene's germline CDR1 is ENHRY and CDR2 SYGVKD. The J segment lost 5 bases and the V segment lost 5 bases, leaving 2 bases of the junction unmatched. CDR3 bases: TGTGCCATCAGTAAGGACAGGGGGACTGAAGCTTTCTTT. This encodes CAISKDRGTEAFF.

This clonotype appeared many times. The V gene is TRBV28, the J gene TRBJ1-3, with TRBD1 identical over 8 bases. Germline V lookup: CDR1 MDHEN, CDR2 SYDVKM. Trimming took 4 bases from V and 0 from J; bases not matched to a gene: 2. The CDR3 totals 15 residues. The CDR3 bases are TGTGCCAGCAGTTCGGACAGGGCCTCTGGAAACACCATATATTTT. Residues: CASSSDRASGNTIYF.

Many counts were recorded for this clonotype. The V call is TRBV7-8, the J call TRBJ2-2; 7 nucleotides align to TRBD2. With 1 base clipped from V and 6 bases from J, the junction kept 5 bases outside the gene matches. This CDR3 comprises 15 residues. The germline V gene encodes CDR1 SGHVS and CDR2 FQNEAQ. This CDR3 reads CASSLVAGAAGELFF. CDR3 bases: TGTGCCAGCAGCTTAGTGGCGGGAGCGGCCGGGGAGCTGTTTTTT.

The rearrangement joins TRBV18 to TRBJ1-5; possible D gene TRBD1, 5 bases. Germline CDR1 reads KGHSH; CDR2 reads LQKENI. This CDR3 has 14 residues. Deletions cut 4 bases from V and 7 bases from J, with 14 bases between. CDR3 in amino acids: CASSHEQVGQPQHF. In nucleotides, the CDR3 is TGTGCCAGCTCACACGAACAGGTCGGGCAGCCCCAGCATTTT.

The V call is TRBV7-9, the J call TRBJ2-3; the match to TRBD1 covers 8 bases. The germline CDR1 and CDR2 sequences are SEHNR and FQNEAQ (reference sequence). The CDR3 is 15 residues long. V shed 5 bases and J 6 bases; nucleotides not matched to a gene: 10. This chain's CDR3 is CASSPDRVILDTQYF. DNA for the CDR3: TGTGCCAGCAGCCCGGACAGGGTAATCTTGGATACGCAGTATTTT. The full variable domain, in which reference TRBV7-9 and TRBJ2-3 provide the parts outside the CDR3, is DTGVSQNPRHKITKRGQNVTFRCDPISEHNRLYWYRQTLGQGPEFLTYFQNEAQLEKSRLLSDRFSAERPKGSFSTLEIQRTEQGDSAMYLCASSPDRVILDTQYFGPGTRLTVL.

The chain couples TRBV5-1 to TRBJ2-1; tentatively, D is TRBD1 or TRBD2 (5 bases each). CDR1 and CDR2 from the germline V gene are SGHRS and YFSETQ. The CDR3 contains 15 residues. V dropped 0 bases and J dropped 3 bases, with 10 bases sitting between them. CDR3 nucleotide sequence: TGCGCCAGCAGCTTGGCCGGGACCAACTACAATGAGCAGTTCTTC. Amino acids: CASSLAGTNYNEQFF.

In this sample, this clonotype turned up once. This rearrangement joins TRBV5-1 to TRBJ2-3; TRBD1 agrees at 7 bases. CDR1 is SGHRS, CDR2 YFSETQ, per germline. The junction had 9 bases not matched to a gene; V was cut back by 3 bases and J by 2 bases. This CDR3 has 16 amino acids. The CDR3 protein is CASSWDPGQITDTQYF. CDR3 nucleotides: TGCGCCAGCAGCTGGGACCCGGGACAGATCACAGATACGCAGTATTTT.

This clonotype was found many times. An end of the junction differs from the germline gene, which may be a read error. The CDR3 reads CASREAGGTEAFF. The CDR3 bases are TGTGCCAGCAGAGAAGCAGGGGGCACTGAAGCTTTCTTT. V usage is TRBV2 and J usage is TRBJ1-1; 7 bases align to TRBD1. The CDR3 totals 13 residues. The germline V gene encodes CDR1 SNHLY and CDR2 FYNNEI.

The chain carries TRBV12-3 or TRBV12-4 and TRBJ2-1; 8 nucleotides match TRBD2. V lost 7 bases and J lost 8; bases outside the gene matches: 7. This CDR3 has 13 amino acids. In DNA form, the CDR3 reads TGTGCCAGCACCGCGGGCGGGGGGCATGAGCAGTTCTTC. Encoded protein: CASTAGGGHEQFF.

The rearrangement joins TRBV6-9 to TRBJ2-7, with TRBD1 as a possible D gene (5 bases). The CDR3 spans 14 residues. Germline-derived CDR1 and CDR2 are MNHGY and SVAAGI. With 5 bases removed from V and 5 bases from J, the gap between germline ends came to 16 bases. CDR3 bases: TGTGCCAGCAGTGAACGGACAACCTGGGACGAGCAGTACTTC. Its translation: CASSERTTWDEQYF.

The rearrangement uses TRBV7-3 and TRBJ2-1; TRBD2 matches at 10 bases. V was clipped by 5 bases and J by 7 bases; unmatched bases: 14. The CDR3 is 17 amino acids. The germline V gene encodes CDR1 SGHTA and CDR2 FQGTGA. CDR3 in DNA: TGTGCCAGCAGCAGCGCGGGAAATGGACTAGCGGAAAATGAGCAGTTCTTC. It specifies CASSSAGNGLAENEQFF.

The CDR3 bases are TGCAGTGCTAAAGGACGCAATGAGCAGTTCTTC. Translating it yields CSAKGRNEQFF. This chain connects TRBV20-1 to TRBJ2-1; unclear D gene. The V end was cut by 4 bases, the J end by 6 bases, with 7 bases between. The CDR3 has 11 amino acids. Per germline, CDR1 DFQATT and CDR2 SNEGSKA (reference sequence).

This clonotype was counted a few times. This CDR3 is CASSLGDRAGESSYNEQFF. The CDR3 bases are TGTGCCAGCAGCTTAGGGGACAGAGCGGGAGAGAGCTCCTACAATGAGCAGTTCTTC. This sequence joins TRBV11-3 and TRBJ2-1, with D possibly matching TRBD2 (8 bases). CDR3 length: 19 amino acids. Trimming removed 1 base at V and 0 bases at J, with 19 bases between. Germline CDR1 SGHNT, CDR2 YENEEA.

V is TRBV29-1 and J is TRBJ2-7; 7 nucleotides match TRBD2. Trimming at V came to 4 bases and at J to 1 base, leaving 4 bases not matched to a gene. In germline, CDR1 is SQVTM, CDR2 ANQGSEA. The CDR3 totals 13 residues. The CDR3 here is CSVGTRNSYEQYF. CDR3 bases: TGCAGCGTTGGGACTAGAAATTCCTACGAGCAGTACTTC.

This clonotype turned up a few times. The chain couples TRBV24-1 to TRBJ2-1, with 9 nucleotides matching TRBD2. This CDR3 contains 15 residues. In germline, CDR1 is KGHDR, CDR2 SFDVKD. The V segment lost 6 bases and the J segment 4 bases; nucleotides outside the gene matches: 6. CDR3 sequence reads: CATSTGTSRYNEQFF. In DNA, the CDR3 is TGTGCCACCAGTACCGGGACTAGCAGGTACAATGAGCAGTTCTTC.

This clonotype was recorded a few times. The J gene is TRBJ2-1, the V gene TRBV27; a weak D match, TRBD2 (5 bases). Germline CDR1 and CDR2: MNHEY and SMNVEV (reference sequence). V lost 6 bases to trimming and J lost 2 bases, with 11 bases between them. The CDR3 runs 14 residues. The CDR3 protein is CASRRRGTYNEQFF. DNA for the CDR3: TGTGCCAGCAGAAGAAGAGGGACCTACAATGAGCAGTTCTTC.

This clonotype was seen only a few times. V and J are TRBV18 and TRBJ2-3, with 12 bases aligning to TRBD2. Germline V gene sequence: CDR1 KGHSH, CDR2 LQKENI. This CDR3 contains 16 residues. With V trimmed by 0 bases and J by 3 bases, 1 base remained unmatched. The CDR3 is CASSPPGLAGTDTQYF. CDR3 DNA: TGTGCCAGCTCACCACCGGGACTAGCGGGTACAGATACGCAGTATTTT.

The rearrangement joins TRBV29-1 to TRBJ1-4, with a tentative D call TRBD1 (5 bases). V was trimmed by 7 bases and J by 7 bases, leaving 13 bases between them. Germline V gene lookup returns CDR1 SQVTM and CDR2 ANQGSEA. The CDR3 runs 12 residues. The CDR3 bases are TGCAGCGCTCCCGGGGGGGTTGAAAAACTGTTTTTT. Residues: CSAPGGVEKLFF.

There are a few counts of this clonotype. The rearrangement links TRBV20-1 to TRBJ2-1; D unresolved. V lost 3 bases and J 6 bases, leaving 18 bases between the germline ends. The CDR3 is made up of 15 amino acids. Germline V CDR1 and CDR2: DFQATT, SNEGSKA (reference sequence). The CDR3 DNA sequence: TGCAGTGCTAGTCAACCGCCGGCCGCCTCCAATGAGCAGTTCTTC. The encoded protein is CSASQPPAASNEQFF.

The chain couples TRBV5-6 to TRBJ2-2; D tentatively reads TRBD1 or TRBD2 (5 bases each). The CDR3 has 17 amino acids. Germline CDR1 reads SGHDT; CDR2 reads YYEEEE. The V and J ends lost 1 base and 0 bases respectively, with 13 bases between them. CDR3 nucleotides: TGTGCCAGCAGCTTGATCCGGGACCTCGCGAACACCGGGGAGCTGTTTTTT. Protein: CASSLIRDLANTGELFF. Full variable domain (remainder filled in from reference TRBV5-6 and TRBJ2-2): DAGVTQSPTHLIKTRGQQVTLRCSPKSGHDTVSWYQQALGQGPQFIFQYYEEEERQRGNFPDRFSGHQFPNYSSELNVNALLLGDSALYLCASSLIRDLANTGELFFGEGSRLTVL.

This clonotype was counted at least ten times. The chain employs TRBV6-1 and TRBJ1-2; D is undetermined. Germline V lookup: CDR1 MNHNS, CDR2 SASEGT. V was pared by 4 bases and J by 4 bases, with 4 bases between. The CDR3 has 11 amino acids. The CDR3 here is CASSASYGYTF. CDR3 nucleotides: TGTGCCAGCAGTGCTAGCTATGGCTACACCTTC.

This clonotype was seen ten or more times. The rearrangement links TRBV7-2 to TRBJ1-1; unclear D gene. The ends were cut back, 0 bases at V and 6 bases at J, with 11 bases in the middle. The germline V gene has CDR1 SGHTA and CDR2 FQGNSA. The CDR3 totals 14 residues. DNA for the CDR3: TGTGCCAGCAGCTTAGCGCCCCCGGGCTCTGAAGCTTTCTTT. Translating gives CASSLAPPGSEAFF.

This clonotype was seen more than once but under ten times. This chain uses TRBV12-3 or TRBV12-4 with TRBJ2-7, with 12 bases lining up with TRBD2. This CDR3 region has 18 residues. The V gene end was trimmed by 6 bases and the J gene end by 2 bases; junction bases not matched to a gene: 14. For the CDR3, the DNA is TGTGCCAGCAGCCTACGGACCTTACTAGCGGGAGGACCCTACGAGCAGTACTTC. Translating gives CASSLRTLLAGGPYEQYF.

The rearrangement joins TRBV13 to TRBJ1-1; no firm D call. Germline CDR1 and CDR2: PRHDT and FYEKMQ (reference sequence). This CDR3 comprises 17 residues. V shed 2 bases and J shed 5 bases, with 21 bases lying between them. CDR3 nucleotides: TGTGCCAGCAGCTTATATTCCGACCCCCGAACTGGAACTGAAGCTTTCTTT. It translates to CASSLYSDPRTGTEAFF.

This clonotype was seen a handful of times. The CDR3: CASSLLAGGRTDTQYF. The CDR3, as DNA: TGTGCCAGCAGCTTACTAGCGGGAGGGCGAACAGATACGCAGTATTTT. The V and J genes are TRBV7-2 and TRBJ2-3, with TRBD2 identical over 12 bases. Trimming removed 2 bases from V and 3 bases from J; junction bases left unmatched: 3. Germline loops: CDR1 SGHTA, CDR2 FQGNSA. The CDR3 consists of 16 residues.